This T cell receptor (beta chain) stems from a study of neurological immune-mediated disorders. Time point indicated: longitudinal time-point 1 (baseline). The CDR3 runs 19 residues. TCRdb called the 5' RACE reads again in MiXCR, with one record for every CDR3 protein. The sample carries some 54,000 distinct CDR3 sequences, over 8.5% recorded once. The sequenced sample consisted of PBMCs. The J gene is TRBJ2-7, the V gene TRBV21-1; the table's D call, TRBD1, was not checked against the DNA. TRBV21-1 is a pseudogene locus. The sequence derives from a male donor with HTLV-1-associated myelopathy (HAM/TSP). CDR3 DNA sequence: TGTGCCAGCAGCCGAACGGCTAGCGGTTGGCCCCCTCGACTCTACGAGCAGTACTTC. Protein product: CASSRTASGWPPRLYEQYF.